A single sample is the source of the 31 T cell receptor beta chains below, sequenced in a study of cytomegalovirus exposure and HLA in healthy donors. PCR involved 60 Vbeta and 13 Jbeta primers. Assay used: immunoSEQ multiplex PCR; TCRdb lists only in-frame clones, some missing. In the table there are 100,000 to 150,000 clones, around four fifths of which are singletons. The sample was PBMCs. The receptors originated from a man between 18 and 35 years old in good health and CMV-seropositive.

The chain has TRBV4-1 and TRBJ2-5, with D tentatively TRBD2 (6 bases). The V and J ends lost 1 base and 8 bases respectively, with 23 bases between them. The CDR3 is 17 residues long. Per germline, CDR1 MGHRA and CDR2 YSYEKL. Here the CDR3 reads CASSQVLKEGPQGTQYF. DNA of the CDR3: TGCGCCAGCAGCCAAGTTTTGAAGGAGGGCCCCCAAGGAACCCAGTACTTC.

This chain connects TRBV25-1 to TRBJ1-1; D gene uncertain. Looked up from germline, CDR1 is MGHDK and CDR2 is SYGVNS. V was clipped by 3 bases and J by 6 bases, with 8 bases between them. The CDR3 extends over 12 amino acids. CDR3 region: CASSDPGAEAFF. The CDR3 region has the DNA TGTGCCAGCAGTGACCCCGGTGCTGAAGCTTTCTTT. Supplemented by reference TRBV25-1 and TRBJ1-1, the full variable domain reads EADIYQTPRYLVIGTGKKITLECSQTMGHDKMYWYQQDPGMELHLIHYSYGVNSTEKGDLSSESTVSRIRTEHFPLTLESARPSHTSQYLCASSDPGAEAFFGQGTRLTVV.

The CDR3 spells CASSPASARAYGYTF. DNA of the CDR3: TGTGCCAGCAGTCCCGCCTCGGCCAGGGCCTATGGCTACACCTTC. The chain uses TRBV28 and TRBJ1-2; tentatively, D is TRBD1 (5 bases). Germline V gives CDR1 MDHEN, CDR2 SYDVKM. This CDR3 has 15 amino acids. The V and J ends lost 5 bases and 4 bases respectively, with 17 bases between them.

The chain uses TRBV25-1 and TRBJ1-6; 10 bases match TRBD1. V lost 7 bases to trimming and J lost 10 bases; unmatched junction nucleotides: 4. CDR1 and CDR2 (germline): MGHDK, SYGVNS. This CDR3 spans 13 amino acids. CDR3 nucleotides: TGTGCCAGCAAGGGACAGGGGCAATCACCCCTCCACTTT. Translating it yields CASKGQGQSPLHF.

The chain combines TRBV9 with TRBJ2-6, with D possibly being TRBD2 (6 bases). This CDR3 contains 16 residues. The V end was cut by 2 bases, the J end by 0 bases, with 9 bases between. Germline V gene sequence: CDR1 SGDLS, CDR2 YYNGEE. This CDR3 is CASSVDGSSGANVLTF. The CDR3, as DNA: TGTGCCAGCAGCGTGGACGGGAGCTCTGGGGCCAACGTCCTGACTTTC.

V and J are TRBV27 and TRBJ1-6, with D tentatively TRBD1 (6 bases). Germline V gene sequence: CDR1 MNHEY, CDR2 SMNVEV (reference sequence). The CDR3 extends over 16 amino acids. Trimming shortened V by 7 bases and J by 7 bases, and 20 bases separated the two germline ends. CDR3 nucleotide sequence: TGTGCCAGCACCGTAACAGGGATTAGGGGAAATTCACCCCTCCACTTT. Amino acid sequence: CASTVTGIRGNSPLHF.

The chain's CDR3 is CASSSPQAGQETQYF. The CDR3 bases are TGTGCCAGCAGCTCCCCCCAGGCAGGTCAAGAGACCCAGTACTTC. The chain uses TRBV5-4 and TRBJ2-5; D gene unclear. The CDR3 is made up of 15 amino acids. Germline assignment: CDR1 SGHNT and CDR2 YYREEE (reference sequence). Trimming shortened V by 3 bases and J by 2 bases, and 14 bases separated the two germline ends.

This clone was recorded only once. The chain uses TRBV28 and TRBJ1-6, with TRBD1 matching 9 bases. Germline CDR1 is MDHEN and CDR2 is SYDVKM. V dropped 10 bases and J dropped 5; count of bases not matched to a gene: 6. This CDR3 has 14 amino acids. In DNA form, the CDR3 reads TGTGCCACCGGGGACAGGGACGATAATTCACCCCTCCACTTT. It encodes CATGDRDDNSPLHF.

V is TRBV19 and J is TRBJ2-2; D is uncertain. The CDR3 is 15 residues long. Trimming took 0 bases from V and 5 from J, leaving 10 bases between them. Germline CDR1 and CDR2: LNHDA and SQIVND (reference sequence). The CDR3: CASSIDTYTTGELFF. CDR3 nucleotide sequence: TGTGCCAGTAGTATAGATACGTACACGACCGGGGAGCTGTTTTTT. The whole variable domain, filled in from reference TRBV19 and TRBJ2-2, reads DGGITQSPKYLFRKEGQNVTLSCEQNLNHDAMYWYRQDPGQGLRLIYYSQIVNDFQKGDIAEGYSVSREKKESFPLTVTSAQKNPTAFYLCASSIDTYTTGELFFGEGSRLTVL.

The chain has TRBV2 and TRBJ1-5, with a tentative D call TRBD1 (5 bases). Trimming removed 8 bases at V and 0 bases at J, with 14 bases between. Germline lookup yields CDR1 SNHLY and CDR2 FYNNEI. The CDR3 runs to 15 residues. The CDR3 is CASSRGDYSNQPQHF. The CDR3 DNA reads TGTGCCAGCTCGCGGGGGGACTATAGCAATCAGCCCCAGCATTTT.

The chain employs TRBV29-1 and TRBJ1-2, with TRBD1 identical over 11 bases. The V gene's germline CDR1 is SQVTM and CDR2 ANQGSEA. V was clipped by 6 bases and J by 4 bases; unmatched bases: 1. CDR3 length: 12 amino acids. The CDR3 DNA reads TGCAGCGTGGACAGGGGGCCCTATGGCTACACCTTC. Encoded protein: CSVDRGPYGYTF. Combining the CDR3 with reference TRBV29-1 and TRBJ1-2 gives the whole variable domain SAVISQKPSRDICQRGTSLTIQCQVDSQVTMMFWYRQQPGQSLTLIATANQGSEATYESGFVIDKFPISRPNLTFSTLTVSNMSPEDSSIYLCSVDRGPYGYTFGSGTRLTVV.

This clone was observed once. The chain joins TRBV15 to TRBJ1-1; D not resolved. Germline CDR1 is LNHNV and CDR2 is YYDKDF (reference sequence). The CDR3 extends over 14 amino acids. V was shortened by 0 bases and J by 2 bases, with 7 bases between the two germline ends. In nucleotides, the CDR3 is TGTGCCACCAGCAGAGATATGGGCAACACTGAAGCTTTCTTT. As protein: CATSRDMGNTEAFF.

The CDR3 bases are TGCAGCGCACCCAGGGAGGGAAACTACAATGAGCAGTTCTTC. This gives the protein CSAPREGNYNEQFF. The rearrangement joins TRBV29-1 to TRBJ2-1, with TRBD2 identical over 7 bases. The V and J ends lost 7 bases and 3 bases, in that order; junction bases with no gene match: 9. CDR1 is SQVTM and CDR2 is ANQGSEA in the germline V gene. The CDR3 consists of 14 residues.

The rearrangement uses TRBV18 and TRBJ1-4; the match to TRBD1 covers 7 bases. Germline trimming cut 6 bases from V and 5 bases from J; bases unmatched to any gene: 6. CDR1 and CDR2 (germline): KGHSH, LQKENI. The CDR3 is 14 amino acids. The CDR3 loop reads CASSPDRVNEKLFF. For the CDR3, the DNA is TGTGCCAGCTCCCCTGACAGGGTAAATGAAAAACTGTTTTTT.

The genes are TRBV19 and TRBJ1-6, with D tentatively TRBD1 (5 bases). In germline, CDR1 is LNHDA, CDR2 SQIVND (reference sequence). V lost 3 bases and J 0 bases, leaving 33 bases between the germline ends. The CDR3 is 24 residues long. This CDR3 is CASSIMGLWVRARADSSYNSPLHF. CDR3 nucleotides: TGTGCCAGTAGTATTATGGGACTGTGGGTGAGGGCAAGGGCCGATAGCTCCTATAATTCACCCCTCCACTTT. The full variable domain, in which reference TRBV19 and TRBJ1-6 provide the parts outside the CDR3, is DGGITQSPKYLFRKEGQNVTLSCEQNLNHDAMYWYRQDPGQGLRLIYYSQIVNDFQKGDIAEGYSVSREKKESFPLTVTSAQKNPTAFYLCASSIMGLWVRARADSSYNSPLHFGNGTRLTVT.

The table lists this clone with a count of one. The chain couples TRBV5-6 to TRBJ1-3; perhaps TRBD1 as D (6 bases). Germline CDR1 SGHDT, CDR2 YYEEEE. This CDR3 has 18 residues. Trimming cost V 3 bases and J 0 bases, with 19 bases left between them. CDR3 protein: CASSWGEAGDLSGNTIYF. The CDR3 nucleotides read TGTGCCAGCAGCTGGGGTGAGGCAGGGGACCTCTCTGGAAACACCATATATTTT.

V and J are TRBV27 and TRBJ2-2; D not certain. This CDR3 region has 13 residues. V lost 2 bases and J lost 6, with 7 bases in between. Germline V gene sequence: CDR1 MNHEY, CDR2 SMNVEV (reference sequence). The DNA for the CDR3 is TGTGCCAGCAGTTTACGCCGGGCCGGGGAGCTGTTTTTT. The encoded protein is CASSLRRAGELFF.

The chain uses TRBV6-5 and TRBJ1-1; D possibly corresponds to TRBD1 (6 bases). V lost 2 bases, J lost 5 bases, and 12 bases lay in between. Per the germline V gene, CDR1 is MNHEY and CDR2 is SVGAGI. The CDR3 length is 14 residues. CDR3 amino acids: CASSYEGGRTEAFF. CDR3 sequence (DNA): TGTGCCAGCAGTTACGAGGGGGGGCGGACTGAAGCTTTCTTT.

This clone was observed a single time. The rearrangement joins TRBV11-2 to TRBJ2-1; D possibly corresponds to TRBD2 (5 bases). The CDR3 is made up of 15 amino acids. Germline values: CDR1 SGHAT, CDR2 FQNNGV. Trimming removed 4 bases from V and 5 bases from J, with 15 bases in between. CDR3 residues: CASSSSLVGHNEQFF. CDR3 nucleotides: TGTGCCAGCAGCTCTTCACTAGTAGGCCACAATGAGCAGTTCTTC.

The chain links TRBV7-6 to TRBJ2-7, with 7 bases matching TRBD2. The CDR3 runs to 15 residues. Germline V gene data show CDR1 as SGHVS and CDR2 as FNYEAQ. V shed 6 bases and J 2 bases; nucleotides not matched to a gene: 10. This CDR3 reads CASSSAGGSTYEQYF. For the CDR3, the DNA is TGTGCCAGCAGTAGCGCCGGGGGGTCCACCTACGAGCAGTACTTC. Combining the CDR3 with reference TRBV7-6 and TRBJ2-7 gives the whole variable domain GAGVSQSPRYKVTKRGQDVALRCDPISGHVSLYWYRQALGQGPEFLTYFNYEAQQDKSGLPNDRFSAERPEGSISTLTIQRTEQRDSAMYRCASSSAGGSTYEQYFGPGTRLTVT.

The CDR3 DNA follows: TGTGCCAGCAGCCCCGGGTCCGGCCCCAACAATGAGCAGTTCTTC. This translates into CASSPGSGPNNEQFF. This sequence joins TRBV6-5 and TRBJ2-1; D ambiguous. This CDR3 has 15 residues. Deletions cut 6 bases from V and 5 bases from J, with 17 bases between. Germline CDR1 MNHEY, CDR2 SVGAGI.

The chain employs TRBV25-1 and TRBJ2-7, with TRBD2 identical over 7 bases. The trim removed 2 bases at V and 2 bases at J, leaving 6 bases unmatched. The germline V gene has CDR1 MGHDK and CDR2 SYGVNS. The CDR3 is 15 amino acids. The CDR3 here is CASSEGGVFAYEQYF. The CDR3 DNA is TGTGCCAGCAGTGAAGGGGGGGTGTTCGCCTACGAGCAGTACTTC.

The rearrangement links TRBV30 to TRBJ1-6, with D tentatively TRBD1 (6 bases). V lost 5 bases to trimming and J lost 5 bases, with 10 bases between them. Germline CDR1 reads GTSNPN; CDR2 reads SVGIG (reference sequence). The length of the CDR3 is 13 residues. CDR3 bases: TGTGCCTGGGGACAGCCGAATAATTCACCCCTCCACTTT. Amino acids: CAWGQPNNSPLHF. Combining the CDR3 with reference TRBV30 and TRBJ1-6 gives the whole variable domain SQTIHQWPATLVQPVGSPLSLECTVEGTSNPNLYWYRQAAGRGLQLLFYSVGIGQISSEVPQNLSASRPQDRQFILSSKKLLLSDSGFYLCAWGQPNNSPLHFGNGTRLTVT.

V usage is TRBV2 and J usage is TRBJ1-1; unclear D gene. The V gene's germline CDR1 is SNHLY and CDR2 FYNNEI. V was cut by 7 bases and J by 2 bases, with 8 bases left in between. There are 12 residues in the CDR3. The CDR3 is CASKQSNTEAFF. The DNA for the CDR3 is TGTGCCAGCAAACAATCCAACACTGAAGCTTTCTTT.

This clone was detected only once. The CDR3 loop is CASSLDRSGGYTF. CDR3 DNA: TGTGCCAGCTCACTAGACAGGTCTGGTGGCTACACCTTC. The chain uses TRBV18 and TRBJ1-2, with a tentative D call TRBD1 (6 bases). The CDR3 covers 13 residues. Germline loops: CDR1 KGHSH, CDR2 LQKENI. V shed 4 bases and J shed 7 bases, with 13 bases lying between them.

This clone appeared a single time. The chain recombines TRBV6-9 with TRBJ1-6; D is undetermined. The V gene lost 4 bases and the J gene lost 6 bases, with 13 bases spanning the gap. The CDR3 consists of 15 residues. Germline CDR1 is MNHGY and CDR2 is SVAAGI. CDR3 protein: CASSCFGTINSPLHF. The CDR3 DNA reads TGTGCCAGCAGTTGTTTTGGCACAATTAATTCACCCCTCCACTTT.

The chain joins TRBV5-6 to TRBJ1-1; weak D call: TRBD1 (6 bases). The V gene lost 4 bases and the J gene lost 0 bases, with 19 bases spanning the gap. The CDR3 length is 17 residues. The germline gives CDR1 SGHDT, CDR2 YYEEEE. The CDR3 region is CASSPWVGGGLNTEAFF. CDR3 DNA sequence: TGTGCCAGCAGCCCCTGGGTAGGGGGGGGCCTGAACACTGAAGCTTTCTTT.

The rearrangement links TRBV7-9 to TRBJ1-5; D is ambiguous. The CDR3 loop spans 16 amino acids. Trimming shortened V by 3 bases and J by 0 bases, and 12 bases separated the two germline ends. Germline V lookup: CDR1 SEHNR, CDR2 FQNEAQ (reference sequence). CDR3: CASSFEPGNSNQPQHF. The DNA of the CDR3 is TGTGCCAGCAGCTTCGAACCAGGAAATAGCAATCAGCCCCAGCATTTT.

The sample holds one count of this clone. The rearrangement links TRBV28 to TRBJ1-6; no clear D gene. The length of the CDR3 is 14 residues. Germline values: CDR1 MDHEN, CDR2 SYDVKM. V was shortened by 4 bases and J by 2 bases, with 6 bases between the two germline ends. CDR3 amino acids: CASSSRAYNSPLHF. DNA for the CDR3: TGTGCCAGCAGTTCCCGGGCCTATAATTCACCCCTCCACTTT.

The chain carries TRBV5-1 and TRBJ2-5; 8 bases are shared with TRBD2. Germline V gene data show CDR1 as SGHRS and CDR2 as YFSETQ. With 2 bases clipped from V and 3 bases from J, the junction kept 3 bases outside the gene matches. The CDR3 covers 14 residues. CDR3 in DNA: TGCGCCAGCAGCTTCCCGGGACTAGAAGAGACCCAGTACTTC. Translation gives CASSFPGLEETQYF. Combining the CDR3 with reference TRBV5-1 and TRBJ2-5 gives the whole variable domain KAGVTQTPRYLIKTRGQQVTLSCSPISGHRSVSWYQQTPGQGLQFLFEYFSETQRNKGNFPGRFSGRQFSNSRSEMNVSTLELGDSALYLCASSFPGLEETQYFGPGTRLLVL.

This chain links TRBV10-3 with TRBJ1-3, with 8 positions matching TRBD1. The germline V gene encodes CDR1 ENHRY and CDR2 SYGVKD. J lost 4 bases, V lost 2 bases, and 4 bases had no gene match. The CDR3 is made up of 15 amino acids. As DNA, the CDR3 is TGTGCCATCAGTGAGCAGGGGGCTGGGGGAAACACCATATATTTT. Translated, it gives CAISEQGAGGNTIYF.